This T cell receptor (beta chain) came from a study of shared clonotypes between healthy human individuals. The study, taken as a whole, reports: Incompleteness in sorted-subset sequencing, despite large depth, was shown by rarefaction. Unshared clonotypes carried lower generation probabilities than those common to all four donors.

Naive CD8 cells were CD45RO-negative, positively selected for CCR7, excluding terminally differentiated effector memory CD45RA+ cells. The assay was immunoSEQ multiplex PCR, and TCRdb's table has in-frame clones only and misses some. The sample has about 2,200,000 clones; more than 85% are singletons. On this clone itself: Its antigen is currently unknown.

CDR1 is SQVTM and CDR2 is ANQGSEA in the germline V gene. Trimming at V came to 8 bases and at J to 3 bases, leaving 11 bases not matched to a gene. This CDR3 has 14 amino acids. The sequence was collected from a man younger than 35 in good health. Some clones in this sample may be carry-over from other donors' samples. J is TRBJ2-7 and V is TRBV29-1, with 9 bases lining up with TRBD2. Sequenced sample: naive CD8+ T cells from PBMCs. CDR3 amino acids: CSPAGGISGYEQYF. Here the CDR3 DNA reads TGCAGCCCCGCGGGGGGGATCTCAGGCTACGAGCAGTACTTC.